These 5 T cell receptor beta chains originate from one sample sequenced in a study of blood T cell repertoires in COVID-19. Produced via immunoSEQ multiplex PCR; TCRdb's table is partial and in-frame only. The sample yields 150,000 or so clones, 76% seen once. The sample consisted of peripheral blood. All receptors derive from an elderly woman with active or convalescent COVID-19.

The CDR3 region has the DNA TGTGCCAGTAGTACCCCAGGGTGGCCCCAGCATTTT. Encoded protein: CASSTPGWPQHF. The chain is built from TRBV19 and TRBJ1-5; TRBD1 might be the D (5 bases). V was trimmed by 4 bases and J by 9 bases, leaving 10 bases between them. The CDR3 runs to 12 residues. Germline V gives CDR1 LNHDA, CDR2 SQIVND (reference sequence). The variable domain in full, with the rest retrieved from reference TRBV19 and TRBJ1-5, is DGGITQSPKYLFRKEGQNVTLSCEQNLNHDAMYWYRQDPGQGLRLIYYSQIVNDFQKGDIAEGYSVSREKKESFPLTVTSAQKNPTAFYLCASSTPGWPQHFGDGTRLSIL.

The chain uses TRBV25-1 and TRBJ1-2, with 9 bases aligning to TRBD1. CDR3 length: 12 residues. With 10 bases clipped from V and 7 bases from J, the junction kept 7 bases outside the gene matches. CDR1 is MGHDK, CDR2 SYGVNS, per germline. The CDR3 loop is CATSGTGSGYTF. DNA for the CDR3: TGTGCCACCTCCGGGACAGGGAGTGGCTACACCTTC.

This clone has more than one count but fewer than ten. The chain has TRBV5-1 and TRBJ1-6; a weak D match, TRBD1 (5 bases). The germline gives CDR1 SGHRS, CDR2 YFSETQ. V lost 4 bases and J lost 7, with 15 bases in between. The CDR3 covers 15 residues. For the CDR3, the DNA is TGCGCCAGCAGCCCCCAGGGCGGACTAAATTCACCCCTCCACTTT. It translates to CASSPQGGLNSPLHF.

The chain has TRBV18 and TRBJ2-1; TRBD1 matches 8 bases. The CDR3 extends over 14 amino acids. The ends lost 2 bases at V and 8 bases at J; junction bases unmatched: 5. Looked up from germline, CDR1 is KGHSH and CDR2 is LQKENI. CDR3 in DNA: TGTGCCAGCTCACCATCGACACAGGGGGATGAGCAGTTCTTC. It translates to CASSPSTQGDEQFF.

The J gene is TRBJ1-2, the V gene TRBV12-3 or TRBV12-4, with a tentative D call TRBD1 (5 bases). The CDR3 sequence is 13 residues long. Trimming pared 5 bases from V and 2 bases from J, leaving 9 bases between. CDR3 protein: CASSQGFNYGYTF. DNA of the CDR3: TGTGCCAGCAGTCAGGGATTCAACTATGGCTACACCTTC.